Shown below are 9 T cell receptor beta chains from a single sample sequenced in a study of post-analysis software for immune sequencing data. Unique molecular identifiers featured in each of the TCR beta cDNA libraries. TCRdb re-called the PCR reads through MiXCR, storing one row per CDR3 protein. This sample has 150,000 to 200,000 distinct CDR3 sequences; around 30% occur once, and the top ten carry around 1.5%. No antigen is known for these receptors. Study-level findings and limits: In patients, TRBV5-6, TRBV5-1 and TRBV20-1 belonged to roughly five TRBV segments found more frequently than in controls.

Sequencing input: blood. Receptors originate from a girl aged 10-17 years with multiple sclerosis.

This clonotype showed up just a few times. The chain is built from TRBV27 and TRBJ1-1, with D uncertain. Germline CDR1 and CDR2: MNHEY and SMNVEV (reference sequence). The CDR3 extends over 13 amino acids. Between the trimmed V and J ends, which lost 3 bases and 7 bases, there was a span of 12 bases. For the CDR3, the DNA is TGTGCCAGCAGTTTGAGGTCCGGACTTGAAGCTTTCTTT. This codes for CASSLRSGLEAFF.

V and J are TRBV5-1 and TRBJ2-3; TRBD2 matches at 12 bases. The V gene end was trimmed by 0 bases and the J gene end by 2 bases; junction bases not matched to a gene: 7. The CDR3 length is 18 residues. Per the germline V gene, CDR1 is SGHRS and CDR2 is YFSETQ. The CDR3 reads CASSLVGTSGRLTDTQYF. CDR3 bases: TGCGCCAGCAGCTTGGTGGGCACTAGCGGGAGGCTCACAGATACGCAGTATTTT.

There are a few counts of this clonotype. The genes are TRBV5-5 and TRBJ1-4; D remains ambiguous. V dropped 0 bases and J dropped 5 bases, with 8 bases sitting between them. The V gene's germline CDR1 is SGHKS and CDR2 YYEKEE (reference sequence). The length of the CDR3 is 14 residues. The CDR3 sequence is CASSLDRRNEKLFF. Here the CDR3 DNA reads TGTGCCAGCAGCTTGGACAGACGAAATGAAAAACTGTTTTTT. The complete variable domain, with remaining parts taken from reference TRBV5-5 and TRBJ1-4, reads DAGVTQSPTHLIKTRGQQVTLRCSPISGHKSVSWYQQVLGQGPQFIFQYYEKEERGRGNFPDRFSARQFPNYSSELNVNALLLGDSALYLCASSLDRRNEKLFFGSGTQLSVL.

This clonotype was picked up many times. The gene calls are TRBV27 and TRBJ1-2; D unresolved. With 6 bases removed from V and 5 bases from J, the gap between germline ends came to 13 bases. This CDR3 is 13 amino acids long. In germline, CDR1 is MNHEY, CDR2 SMNVEV (reference sequence). The CDR3 DNA reads as TGTGCCAGCAGCCCAATTCGAGCATATGGCTACACCTTC. Translated: CASSPIRAYGYTF.

As to this clonotype: A junction boundary mismatches the germline segment, possibly from a read error. The rearrangement links TRBV12-3 or TRBV12-4 to TRBJ1-1; D remains unclear. The CDR3 has 14 residues. CDR3: CACTESGSNNEAFF. In nucleotides, the CDR3 is TGTGCCTGTACTGAGTCTGGCAGCAACAATGAAGCTTTCTTT.

This clonotype was detected many times. The CDR3 loop is CASSDSDRGRNEQYF. CDR3 sequence (DNA): TGCGCCAGCAGCGACTCTGACAGGGGAAGGAACGAGCAGTACTTC. This chain connects TRBV5-1 to TRBJ2-7, with 8 bases lining up with TRBD1. With 4 bases clipped from V and 5 bases from J, the junction kept 11 bases outside the gene matches. The germline V gene has CDR1 SGHRS and CDR2 YFSETQ. There are 15 residues in the CDR3.

With regard to this clonotype: This could be a read error, since a much larger clone is one nucleotide away. This chain connects TRBV19 to TRBJ2-1; D not certain. Trimming left V 6 bases short and J 2 bases short, with 8 bases between. There are 13 residues in the CDR3. Germline CDR1 reads LNHDA; CDR2 reads SQIVND (reference sequence). CDR3 sequence reads: CASSGTPYNEQFF. The CDR3, as DNA: TGTGCCAGTAGCGGTACTCCCTACAATGAGCAGTTCTTC.

This clonotype was found many times. The chain joins TRBV6-5 to TRBJ2-7, with 7 positions matching TRBD1. Germline V CDR1 and CDR2: MNHEY, SVGAGI. The CDR3 extends over 13 amino acids. Trimming at V came to 10 bases and at J to 0 bases, leaving 6 bases not matched to a gene. CDR3 in DNA: TGTGCCACTTCGGACAGGAGCTCCTACGAGCAGTACTTC. It yields the protein CATSDRSSYEQYF.

This clonotype came up many times. The chain links TRBV29-1 to TRBJ2-7, with TRBD1 as a possible D gene (6 bases). V dropped 5 bases and J dropped 0 bases, with 17 bases sitting between them. The CDR3 spans 15 residues. Germline assignment: CDR1 SQVTM and CDR2 ANQGSEA. DNA for the CDR3: TGCAGCGTTAAGGTATGGGGGCTTTACTCCTACGAGCAGTACTTC. This translates into CSVKVWGLYSYEQYF.